This TCR beta chain was documented in a study of OX40 agonist ivuxolimab in advanced cancers. For the study in its entirety: The costimulatory receptor OX40 (CD134) was targeted by ivuxolimab, a fully human IgG2 agonistic monoclonal antibody. Intravenous ivuxolimab was administered to patients every 2 weeks at six dose levels: 0.01, 0.1, 0.3, 1.5, 3 and 10 mg/kg. Among the 52 dose-escalation patients, approximately 20 had hepatocellular carcinoma, roughly 15 melanoma, 9 renal cell carcinoma and 9 head and neck cancer. The dose-escalation cohort was about 86% male with a mean age of roughly 62 years, ranging from roughly 23 to 79. Patients were allowed to have had prior anti-PD-1, anti-PD-L1 or anti-CTLA-4 therapy, and approximately 40% of the dose-escalation patients had been treated with checkpoint inhibitors. Partial responses were achieved by three dose-escalation patients, of whom one had hepatocellular carcinoma and two had cutaneous melanoma. The point of sequencing TCRbeta in the periphery was to test whether ivuxolimab changed TCR sequence diversity and drove clonal T-cell expansion. The monotherapy dose-escalation portion (N of about 50 patients) of the phase I ivuxolimab trial is reported in the paper. The investigation overall reported the following: Which antigens the clonally expanded peripheral T cells were specific for was not determined. Low levels of normalized T-cell clonal expansion were also seen in some patients who did not respond. At doses of 0.1 to 3.0 mg/kg, clonal expansion of both CD4+ and CD8+ blood T cells was observed from baseline to week 6. After ivuxolimab, CD8+ T cells had more expanded clones than CD4+ T cells on average. In the 0.1-3.0 mg/kg groups, partial responders were among the patients with the lowest normalized peripheral clonal expansion, particularly in CD8+ T cells.

As concerns this clone: The antigen it recognizes is unknown. No base quality values were provided; no much bigger clone lies one nucleotide off.

Patients with a history of autoimmune disease or receiving systemic immunosuppression were excluded from the trial. Peripheral blood for TCR sequencing was collected from all dose cohorts at baseline, on cycle 4 day 1, and on cycle 7 day 1. The samples were drawn from a first-in-human, open-label, multicenter phase I dose-escalation trial of ivuxolimab. Adults with locally advanced or metastatic head and neck squamous cell, hepatocellular, melanoma or renal cell carcinoma were enrolled in the trial. Before TCR sequencing, CD4+ T cells and CD8+ T cells from peripheral blood were sorted into separate populations. For sequencing of the TCRbeta CDR3 region, genomic DNA was extracted from the sorted cells. TCRbeta CDR3 regions were sequenced using the immunoSEQ Assay. TCRdb mirrors the immuneACCESS table, restricted to in-frame sequences. Some clones are absent from its copies; in checked studies, under half trace to an unresolved V gene, and the reason for the others is unknown. This sample is represented by 45,000 to 65,000 clones; roughly 90% of them were singletons. The ten largest clones capture 6.9% of the sample.

Material: CD4+ or CD8+ T cells sorted from blood, obtained in a trial of the OX40 agonist ivuxolimab. The receptor was derived from an adult with an advanced solid tumor such as melanoma, head and neck, liver or kidney cancer.

The nucleotide sequence is TGCGCCAGCAGCCCGAGGGCACATGAGCAGTTCTTC. Translated, this gives CASSPRAHEQFF. The V gene is TRBV5-1 and the J gene is TRBJ2-1; a tentative D match to TRBD2 spans 5 bases. V lost 4 bases and J lost 8 bases; the stretch between them is 10 bases long. Counted from cysteine to phenylalanine, this CDR3 has 12 amino acids. Here the CDR3 DNA is all that survives: 36 bases in frame from base 1. As encoded in the germline V gene, CDR1 is SGHRS while CDR2 is YFSETQ.